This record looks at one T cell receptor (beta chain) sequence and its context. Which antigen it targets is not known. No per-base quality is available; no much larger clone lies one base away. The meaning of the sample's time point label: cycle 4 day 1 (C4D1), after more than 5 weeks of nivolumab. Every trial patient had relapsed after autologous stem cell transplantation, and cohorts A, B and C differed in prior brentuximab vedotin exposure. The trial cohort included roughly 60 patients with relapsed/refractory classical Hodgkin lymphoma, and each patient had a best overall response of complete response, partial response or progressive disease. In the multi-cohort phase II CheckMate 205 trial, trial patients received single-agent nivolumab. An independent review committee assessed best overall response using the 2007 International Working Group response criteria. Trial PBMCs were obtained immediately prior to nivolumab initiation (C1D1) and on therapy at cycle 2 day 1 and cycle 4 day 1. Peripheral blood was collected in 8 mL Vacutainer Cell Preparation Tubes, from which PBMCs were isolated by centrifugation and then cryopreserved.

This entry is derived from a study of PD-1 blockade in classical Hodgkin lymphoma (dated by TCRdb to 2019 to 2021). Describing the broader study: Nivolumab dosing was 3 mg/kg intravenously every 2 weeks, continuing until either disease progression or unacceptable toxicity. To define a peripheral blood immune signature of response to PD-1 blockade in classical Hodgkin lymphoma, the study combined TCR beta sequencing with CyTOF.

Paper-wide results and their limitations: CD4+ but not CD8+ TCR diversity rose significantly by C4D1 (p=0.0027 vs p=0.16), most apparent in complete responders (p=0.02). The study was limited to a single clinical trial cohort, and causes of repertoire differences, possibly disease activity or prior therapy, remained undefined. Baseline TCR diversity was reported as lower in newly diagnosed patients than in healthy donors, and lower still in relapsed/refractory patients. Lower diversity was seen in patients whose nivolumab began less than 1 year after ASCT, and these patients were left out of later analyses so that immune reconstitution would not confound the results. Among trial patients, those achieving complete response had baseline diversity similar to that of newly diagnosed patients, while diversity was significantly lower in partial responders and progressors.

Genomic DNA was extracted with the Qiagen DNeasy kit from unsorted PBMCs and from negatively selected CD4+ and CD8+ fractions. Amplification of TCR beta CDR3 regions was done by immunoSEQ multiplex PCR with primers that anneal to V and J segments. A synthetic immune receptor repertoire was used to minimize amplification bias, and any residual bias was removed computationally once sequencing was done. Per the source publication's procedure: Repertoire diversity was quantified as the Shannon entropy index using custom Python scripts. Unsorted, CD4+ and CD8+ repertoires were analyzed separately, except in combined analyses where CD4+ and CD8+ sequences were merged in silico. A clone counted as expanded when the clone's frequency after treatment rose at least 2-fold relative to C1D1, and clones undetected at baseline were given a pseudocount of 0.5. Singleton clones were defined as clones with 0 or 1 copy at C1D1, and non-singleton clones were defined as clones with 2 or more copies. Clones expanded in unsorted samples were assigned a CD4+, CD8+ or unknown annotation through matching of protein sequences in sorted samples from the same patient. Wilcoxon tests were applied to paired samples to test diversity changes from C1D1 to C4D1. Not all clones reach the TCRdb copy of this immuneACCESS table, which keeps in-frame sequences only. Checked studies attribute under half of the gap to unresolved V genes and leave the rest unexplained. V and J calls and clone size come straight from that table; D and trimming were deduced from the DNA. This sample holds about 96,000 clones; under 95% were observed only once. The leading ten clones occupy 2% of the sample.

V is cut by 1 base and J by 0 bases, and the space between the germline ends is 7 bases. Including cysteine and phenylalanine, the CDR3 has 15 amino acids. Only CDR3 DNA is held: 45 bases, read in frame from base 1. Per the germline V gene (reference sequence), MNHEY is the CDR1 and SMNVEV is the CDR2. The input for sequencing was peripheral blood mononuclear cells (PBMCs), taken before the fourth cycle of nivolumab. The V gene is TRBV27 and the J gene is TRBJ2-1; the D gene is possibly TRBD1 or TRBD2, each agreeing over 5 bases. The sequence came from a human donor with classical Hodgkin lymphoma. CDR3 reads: CASSLWGSSYNEQFF. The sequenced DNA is TGTGCCAGCAGTTTATGGGGGAGCTCCTACAATGAGCAGTTCTTC.